This passage covers 20 T cell receptor beta chains from one sample sequenced in a study of Graves' ophthalmopathy and Graves' hyperthyroidism. As the template, RNA transcripts were used to amplify TCR beta CDR3 regions. The first round was an RT-PCR with HTBI primers, and the second round was a multiplex PCR. TCRdb re-called the multiplex PCR reads with MiXCR, one entry per CDR3 protein. This table has some 400,000 distinct CDR3 sequences, around 19% appearing once. Sequencing was carried out using peripheral blood. The receptors were sampled from a woman under 30 with Graves' ophthalmopathy.

This clonotype has ten or more counts. The rearrangement joins TRBV20-1 to TRBJ2-2; the match to TRBD2 covers 14 bases. This CDR3 comprises 16 residues. V trimming: 0 bases; J trimming: 3 bases; junction bases outside the gene matches: 0. Germline V gene lookup returns CDR1 DFQATT and CDR2 SNEGSKA (reference sequence). In DNA, the CDR3 is TGCAGTGCTAGAGAGGGACTAGCGGGGGACACCGGGGAGCTGTTTTTT. Its translation: CSAREGLAGDTGELFF.

Ten or more counts support this clonotype. A much larger clonotype is one base distant, so this may be a read error. V gene TRBV6-1 combines with J gene TRBJ2-5, with D tentatively TRBD1 (5 bases). The CDR3 extends over 13 amino acids. The V gene's germline CDR1 is MNHNS and CDR2 SASEGT. The CDR3 reads CACSEAGQETQYF. The DNA for the CDR3 is TGTGCCTGCAGTGAGGCAGGGCAAGAGACCCAGTACTTC.

This clonotype was detected ten times or more. J is TRBJ2-2 and V is TRBV12-3 or TRBV12-4; 9 positions match TRBD1. The CDR3 runs 16 residues. V gave up 5 bases and J gave up 0 bases; unmatched junction bases: 4. The CDR3 here is CASSIGTGSNTGELFF. CDR3 bases: TGTGCCAGCAGTATCGGGACAGGGTCGAACACCGGGGAGCTGTTTTTT.

Ten or more counts support this clonotype. V usage is TRBV12-3 or TRBV12-4 and J usage is TRBJ2-2; 7 nucleotides agree with TRBD2. J gave up 6 bases and V 6 bases, and 7 bases lay outside the gene matches. The CDR3 has 14 residues. This chain's CDR3 is CASRVGLVAGELFF. The CDR3 DNA reads TGTGCCAGCAGGGTCGGACTAGTGGCCGGGGAGCTGTTTTTT.

Many counts were recorded for this clonotype. The chain has TRBV12-3 or TRBV12-4 and TRBJ2-5; 11 bases line up with TRBD2. The CDR3 is 16 residues long. Unmatched junction bases numbered 9, after V lost 4 bases and J lost 5 bases. The DNA for the CDR3 is TGTGCCAGCAGTTCGGGACTAGCGGCAACAAGGGAGACCCAGTACTTC. Amino acids: CASSSGLAATRETQYF.

This clonotype was recorded at least ten times. The chain is built from TRBV20-1 and TRBJ1-2; D perhaps matches TRBD1 (6 bases). Germline V lookup: CDR1 DFQATT, CDR2 SNEGSKA (reference sequence). Trimming cost V 0 bases and J 1 base, with 12 bases left between them. CDR3 length: 15 residues. DNA of the CDR3: TGCAGTGCTAGAGAGATAACAGGGAATAACTATGGCTACACCTTC. The encoded protein is CSAREITGNNYGYTF.

This clonotype was observed at least ten times. The chain joins TRBV30 to TRBJ2-7; 9 positions agree with TRBD1. With V trimmed by 5 bases and J by 2 bases, 4 bases remained unmatched. The CDR3 has 13 residues. From germline, CDR1 is GTSNPN and CDR2 SVGIG (reference sequence). The CDR3 here is CAWRGQGAYEQYF. CDR3 bases: TGTGCCTGGCGGGGACAGGGAGCCTACGAGCAGTACTTC. The full variable domain, with the rest looked up from reference TRBV30 and TRBJ2-7, is SQTIHQWPATLVQPVGSPLSLECTVEGTSNPNLYWYRQAAGRGLQLLFYSVGIGQISSEVPQNLSASRPQDRQFILSSKKLLLSDSGFYLCAWRGQGAYEQYFGPGTRLTVT.

Many counts were recorded for this clonotype. The chain couples TRBV4-1 to TRBJ2-7; no reliable D call. CDR1 is MGHRA and CDR2 is YSYEKL in the germline V gene. This CDR3 contains 14 residues. The V end was cut by 1 base, the J end by 1 base, with 8 bases between. CDR3 DNA sequence: TGCGCCAGCAGCCAAGGCACGGAATCCTACGAGCAGTACTTC. Protein sequence: CASSQGTESYEQYF.

Notes on this clonotype: Without the conserved terminal phenylalanine or tryptophan, this CDR3 likely stems from a read error. The chain employs TRBV28 and TRBJ2-7, with TRBD2 matching 11 bases. Germline CDR1 is MDHEN and CDR2 is SYDVKM. CDR3 size: 14 residues. V lost 6 bases, J lost 5 bases, and 6 bases stayed unmatched. The CDR3 coding sequence is TGTGCCAGCAGCAAGACTAGCGGGGTCAACGAGCAGTACTCA. The encoded protein is CASSKTSGVNEQYS.

There are many counts of this clonotype. The chain links TRBV27 to TRBJ2-7, with 7 bases identical to TRBD1. From germline, CDR1 is MNHEY and CDR2 SMNVEV (reference sequence). This CDR3 spans 14 amino acids. The V segment lost 5 bases and the J segment 1 base; nucleotides outside the gene matches: 5. The CDR3 reads CASSHRGPSYEQYF. The CDR3 region has the DNA TGTGCCAGCAGTCACAGGGGTCCTTCCTACGAGCAGTACTTC.

This clonotype has a count of ten or more. The chain carries TRBV7-2 and TRBJ1-1, with 8 nucleotides matching TRBD1. CDR3 size: 15 residues. V shed 2 bases, J shed 10 bases, and the junction held 12 bases outside the gene matches. Germline CDR1 reads SGHTA; CDR2 reads FQGNSA. The CDR3 sequence is CASSLKGGQVSRAFF. CDR3 nucleotide sequence: TGTGCCAGCAGCTTAAAAGGGGGACAGGTTTCGCGAGCTTTCTTT.

This clonotype came up many times. In nucleotides, the CDR3 is TGTGCCAGCAGTGACACGGGGCGCACCTCAGGCTCCTACGAGCAGTACTTC. It codes for CASSDTGRTSGSYEQYF. The chain links TRBV25-1 to TRBJ2-7; D may be TRBD1 or TRBD2 (5 bases each). The CDR3 totals 17 residues. The V end lost 3 bases, the J end lost 0 bases, and 18 bases lay between the germline ends. Germline assignment: CDR1 MGHDK and CDR2 SYGVNS.

This chain uses TRBV5-1 with TRBJ2-2; weak D call: TRBD2 (6 bases). This CDR3 region has 17 residues. Germline lookup yields CDR1 SGHRS and CDR2 YFSETQ. V was clipped by 0 bases and J by 6 bases, with 18 bases between them. This CDR3 is CASSLVRREHLAGELFF. The DNA of the CDR3 is TGCGCCAGCAGCTTGGTTAGGCGGGAACATTTGGCCGGGGAGCTGTTTTTT.

The chain combines TRBV28 with TRBJ1-2, with D hard to call. V was clipped by 7 bases and J by 8 bases, with 14 bases between them. The CDR3 is made up of 12 amino acids. The germline V gene has CDR1 MDHEN and CDR2 SYDVKM. CDR3 DNA: TGTGCCAGCACCGTTGAGGCGCGCGGCTACACCTTC. This translates into CASTVEARGYTF.

The rearrangement uses TRBV20-1 and TRBJ2-7, with no clear D. Trimming removed 2 bases from V and 3 bases from J, with 8 bases in between. The CDR3 loop spans 12 amino acids. Germline V gene data show CDR1 as DFQATT and CDR2 as SNEGSKA (reference sequence). The CDR3 reads CSARSFGYEQYF. The CDR3 DNA reads as TGCAGTGCTAGATCCTTTGGCTACGAGCAGTACTTC.

This chain connects TRBV5-1 to TRBJ2-2, with D unresolved. Trimming pared 0 bases from V and 4 bases from J, leaving 10 bases between. Per germline, CDR1 SGHRS and CDR2 YFSETQ. The CDR3 covers 15 residues. In nucleotides, the CDR3 is TGCGCCAGCAGCTTGGAGGGCAGATCCACCGGGGAGCTGTTTTTT. This gives the protein CASSLEGRSTGELFF.

V gene TRBV6-2 or TRBV6-3 combines with J gene TRBJ2-7, with TRBD2 matching over 10 bases. The CDR3 has 17 amino acids. Germline V CDR1 and CDR2: MNHEY, SVGEGT. The ends lost 0 bases at V and 6 bases at J; junction bases unmatched: 11. CDR3 loop: CASSYSSALAGSIEQYF. In nucleotides, the CDR3 is TGTGCCAGCAGTTACTCGTCGGCACTAGCGGGGTCGATCGAGCAGTACTTC.

This clonotype was seen at least ten times. This rearrangement joins TRBV30 to TRBJ2-5; D not resolved. Trimming left V 0 bases short and J 8 bases short, with 10 bases between. CDR1 is GTSNPN, CDR2 SVGIG, per germline (reference sequence). This CDR3 contains 12 residues. Written as DNA, the CDR3 is TGTGCCTGGAGTGTTCAAACTCTTACCCAGTACTTC. Amino acid sequence: CAWSVQTLTQYF.

This clonotype was picked up many times. The V and J genes are TRBV15 and TRBJ1-5; possible D gene TRBD1, 5 bases. Trimming took 5 bases from V and 3 from J, leaving 11 bases between them. The CDR3 consists of 14 residues. Germline CDR1 LNHNV, CDR2 YYDKDF (reference sequence). The CDR3 DNA reads TGTGCCACCAGCCGGTTAGGGGACAATCAGCCCCAGCATTTT. Amino acid sequence: CATSRLGDNQPQHF.

The rearrangement joins TRBV6-2 or TRBV6-3 to TRBJ2-7; TRBD2 agrees at 7 bases. Per germline, CDR1 MNHEY and CDR2 SVGEGT. J lost 0 bases, V lost 2 bases, and 13 bases had no gene match. The CDR3 length is 18 residues. The CDR3 loop is CASSYPNAAASGSYEQYF. The CDR3 bases are TGTGCCAGCAGTTACCCGAACGCTGCGGCTAGCGGCTCCTACGAGCAGTACTTC.